This TCR beta chain was identified during a study of cytomegalovirus exposure and HLA in healthy donors. Whole-study findings and limits: Certain sequence variants were highly shared and formed a cluster, and this cluster was likely a sequencing artifact.

With 60 Vbeta and 13 Jbeta primers, the PCR was carried out. Sequencing used immunoSEQ multiplex PCR; TCRdb keeps in-frame clones, though not all of them. The data show about 120,000 clones, 78% seen once. For this clone: What it recognizes is unknown.

Material: PBMCs. This receptor was obtained from a woman between 25 and 40 years old in good health and CMV-seropositive.

The CDR3 DNA reads as TGTGCCATCAGCCGAGAGGGACAGGCTGTCGGAAACACCATATATTTT. Its translation is CAISREGQAVGNTIYF. V and J are TRBV10-3 and TRBJ1-3; TRBD1 matches 8 bases. CDR3 length: 16 amino acids. Germline V gene data show CDR1 as ENHRY and CDR2 as SYGVKD. The trim removed 6 bases at V and 4 bases at J, leaving 11 bases unmatched.